This T cell receptor beta chain was sequenced for a study of spatial heterogeneity in lung cancer (dated by TCRdb to between 2018 and 2021). With regard to the full study: Beta-chain transcripts were consistently detected in greater numbers than alpha-chain transcripts, which likely reflected higher beta-chain transcript abundance. TCR alpha and beta repertoires were quantitatively compared across multiple tumor regions, matched nontumor lung and blood in non-small cell lung cancer. In the raw uncorrected reads, each unique combination of TCR and UMI appeared more than ten times on average. At surgery, some 220 tumor regions, around 65 matched nontumor lung samples and fewer than 60 PBMC samples were TCR-sequenced for both alpha and beta chains. The study linked features of the TCR repertoire to counts of nonsynonymous mutations, which were determined by whole-exome sequencing of tumor tissue. What the authors observed across the whole study: Ubiquitous expanded tumor TCRs were found in blood more often at tumor resection than at routine follow-up. Confirming at a functional level the hypothesis that regional TCRs recognize regional mutations was considered to require additional single-cell paired TCR alpha and beta sequencing.

The method behind the library was 5' RACE. Sequencing used a NextSeq 500. To allow correction of PCR and sequencing errors, the TCR library protocol tagged every TCR cDNA molecule with a unique molecular identifier. Processing in the source paper ran as follows. TCR identification, UMI-based error correction and CDR3 extraction were all carried out with Decombinator tools. Expanded TCRs were defined as those above a frequency of 2 per 1,000, corresponding to the top 1% of the tumor frequency distribution. Renyi diversity was calculated using the R vegan package after each repertoire was subsampled 100 times to 5,000 TCRs. CDR3 similarity networks were constructed using string-kernel similarity of amino acid triplets, with links drawn between CDR3s whose pairwise similarity was above 0.82. TCRdb cleaned the public reads at Q25 with fastp, built clones with MiXCR and kept in-frame beta chains. Merged by CDR3 protein, the rows form single entries marked with the most common genes and DNA. None of the V and J calls come from the authors' own analysis; TCRdb made them. The sample data list about 23,000 distinct CDR3 sequences, and approximately 4.8% of these were observed just once. The ten largest clones capture about 5% of the sample.

Taken with the paper, the label for time point translates to: sample taken at primary tumor resection. Samples were obtained from roughly 72 patients with early-stage, untreated non-small cell lung cancer from the lung TRACERx cohort. Whole RNA extracted from tumor and nontumor lung tissue, or from cryopreserved PBMC samples, was used for TCR sequencing without cell sorting. Only patients for whom sufficient RNA was available from at least two tumor regions were selected for TCR sequencing. Ends trimmed: V by 5 bases, J by 3 bases; bases unmatched to a gene: 4. From its cysteine to its phenylalanine, the CDR3 spans 14 amino acids. Here the CDR3 DNA is all that survives: 42 bases in frame from base 1. This clonotype was observed many times. Its target antigen remains unknown. Base qualities are not at hand, and no much larger clone is one base apart.

This sequence uses TRBV12-3 or TRBV12-4 and TRBJ1-3, and TRBD1 matches 7 of the central bases. The receptor was isolated from a male donor with early-stage non-small cell lung cancer. The sample in question was PBMCs, obtained at surgery. The CDR3 in this case is CASSPTGVGNTIYF. The DNA is as follows: TGTGCCAGCAGTCCAACAGGGGTTGGAAACACCATATATTTT.